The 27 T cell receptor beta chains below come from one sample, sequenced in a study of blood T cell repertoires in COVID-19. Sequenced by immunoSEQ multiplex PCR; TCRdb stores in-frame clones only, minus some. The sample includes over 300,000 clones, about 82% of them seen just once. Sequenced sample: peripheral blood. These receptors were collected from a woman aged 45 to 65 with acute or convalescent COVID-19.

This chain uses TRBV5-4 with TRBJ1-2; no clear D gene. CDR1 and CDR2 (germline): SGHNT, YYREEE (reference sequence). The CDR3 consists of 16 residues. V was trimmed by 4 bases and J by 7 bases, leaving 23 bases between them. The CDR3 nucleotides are TGTGCCAGCAGCGCAAACAGACCGGGAGTCGGTGGTGGCTACACCTTC. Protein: CASSANRPGVGGGYTF.

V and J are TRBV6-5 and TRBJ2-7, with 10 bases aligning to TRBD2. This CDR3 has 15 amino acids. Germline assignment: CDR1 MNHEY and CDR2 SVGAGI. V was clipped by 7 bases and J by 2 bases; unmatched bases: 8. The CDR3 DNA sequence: TGTGCCAGCAAGGCCCCCCTAGCGGGGGCCTACGAGCAGTACTTC. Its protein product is CASKAPLAGAYEQYF.

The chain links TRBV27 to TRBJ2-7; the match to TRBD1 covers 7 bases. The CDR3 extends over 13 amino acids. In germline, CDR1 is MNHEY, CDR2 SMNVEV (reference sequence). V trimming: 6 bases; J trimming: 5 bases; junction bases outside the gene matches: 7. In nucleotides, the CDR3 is TGTGCCAGCAGCCCGACAGGGTTCAACGAGCAGTACTTC. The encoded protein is CASSPTGFNEQYF.

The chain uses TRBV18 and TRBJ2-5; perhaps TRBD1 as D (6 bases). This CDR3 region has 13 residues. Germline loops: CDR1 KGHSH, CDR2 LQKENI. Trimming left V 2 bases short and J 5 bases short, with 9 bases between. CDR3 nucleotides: TGTGCCAGCTCACCAGGGGGCTCGGAGACCCAGTACTTC. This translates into CASSPGGSETQYF.

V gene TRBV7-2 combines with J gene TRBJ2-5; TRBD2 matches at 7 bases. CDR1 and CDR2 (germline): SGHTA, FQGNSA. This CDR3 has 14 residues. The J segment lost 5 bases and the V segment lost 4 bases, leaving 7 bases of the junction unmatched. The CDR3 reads CASSSVAGQETQYF. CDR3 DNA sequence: TGTGCCAGCAGCTCCGTAGCGGGTCAGGAGACCCAGTACTTC.

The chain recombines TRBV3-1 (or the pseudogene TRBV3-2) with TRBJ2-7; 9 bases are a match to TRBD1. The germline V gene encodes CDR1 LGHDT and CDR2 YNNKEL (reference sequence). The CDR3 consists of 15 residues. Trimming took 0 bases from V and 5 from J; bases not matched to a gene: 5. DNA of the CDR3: TGTGCCAGCAGCCAAGAGGGGACAGGGACCAACGAGCAGTACTTC. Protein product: CASSQEGTGTNEQYF.

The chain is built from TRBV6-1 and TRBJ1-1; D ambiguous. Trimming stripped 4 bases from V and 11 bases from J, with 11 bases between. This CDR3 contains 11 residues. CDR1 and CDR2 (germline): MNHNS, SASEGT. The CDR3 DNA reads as TGTGCCAGCAGTGCCACAGTGGCGGCTTTCTTT. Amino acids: CASSATVAAFF.

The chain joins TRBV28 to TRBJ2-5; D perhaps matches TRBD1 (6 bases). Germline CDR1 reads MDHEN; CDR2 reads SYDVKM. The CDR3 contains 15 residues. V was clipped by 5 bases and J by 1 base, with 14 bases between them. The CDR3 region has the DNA TGTGCCAGCAGTCCCCCCCGAGGGGGCCAAGAGACCCAGTACTTC. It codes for CASSPPRGGQETQYF.

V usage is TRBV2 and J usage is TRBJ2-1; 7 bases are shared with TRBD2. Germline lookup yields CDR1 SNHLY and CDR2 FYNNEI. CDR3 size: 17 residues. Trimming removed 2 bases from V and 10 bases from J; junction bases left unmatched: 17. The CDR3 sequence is CASSELGTSAWTVEQFF. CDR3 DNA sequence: TGTGCCAGCAGTGAATTAGGAACTAGCGCATGGACGGTGGAGCAGTTCTTC.

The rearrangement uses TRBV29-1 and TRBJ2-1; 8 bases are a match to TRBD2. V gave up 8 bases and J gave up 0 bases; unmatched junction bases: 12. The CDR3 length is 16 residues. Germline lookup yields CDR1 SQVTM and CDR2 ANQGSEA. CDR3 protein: CSILGLVTSSYNEQFF. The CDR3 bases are TGCAGCATACTGGGACTAGTCACAAGCTCCTACAATGAGCAGTTCTTC.

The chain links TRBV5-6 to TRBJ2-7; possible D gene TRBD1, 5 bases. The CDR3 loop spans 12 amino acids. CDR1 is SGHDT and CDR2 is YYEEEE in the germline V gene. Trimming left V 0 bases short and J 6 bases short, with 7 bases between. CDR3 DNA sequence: TGTGCCAGCAGCTTGGTTGGGGCCGAGCAGTACTTC. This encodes CASSLVGAEQYF.

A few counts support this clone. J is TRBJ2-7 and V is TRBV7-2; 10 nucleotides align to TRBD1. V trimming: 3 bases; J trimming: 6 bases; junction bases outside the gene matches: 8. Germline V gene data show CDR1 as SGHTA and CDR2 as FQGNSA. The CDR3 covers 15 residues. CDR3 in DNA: TGTGCCAGCAGCTTGTCCGGGACAGGGGCTCTCGAGCAGTACTTC. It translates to CASSLSGTGALEQYF.

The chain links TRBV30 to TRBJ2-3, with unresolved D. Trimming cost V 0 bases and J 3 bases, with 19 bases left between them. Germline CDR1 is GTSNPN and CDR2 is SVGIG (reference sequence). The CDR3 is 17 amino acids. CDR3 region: CAWSVRLRGIQTDTQYF. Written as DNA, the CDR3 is TGTGCCTGGAGTGTACGTCTCAGAGGCATCCAGACAGATACGCAGTATTTT.

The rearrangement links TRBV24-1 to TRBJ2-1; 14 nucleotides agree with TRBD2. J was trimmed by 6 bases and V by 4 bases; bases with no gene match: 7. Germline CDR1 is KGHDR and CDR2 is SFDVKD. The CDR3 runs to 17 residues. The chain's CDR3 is CATSDPGLAGVFNEQFF. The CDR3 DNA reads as TGTGCCACCAGTGACCCGGGACTAGCGGGAGTATTCAATGAGCAGTTCTTC.

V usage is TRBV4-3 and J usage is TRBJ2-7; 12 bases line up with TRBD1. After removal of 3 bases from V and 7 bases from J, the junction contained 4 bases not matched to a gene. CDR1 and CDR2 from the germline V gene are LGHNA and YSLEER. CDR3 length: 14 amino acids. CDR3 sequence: CASSQGTGGFEQYF. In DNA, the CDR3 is TGCGCCAGCAGCCAGGGGACAGGGGGCTTTGAGCAGTACTTC.

The CDR3 is CASSLVGQGTGELFF. Here the CDR3 DNA reads TGCGCCAGCAGCTTGGTAGGACAGGGGACCGGGGAGCTGTTTTTT. The chain couples TRBV5-1 to TRBJ2-2; 9 positions agree with TRBD1. V dropped 0 bases and J dropped 5; count of bases not matched to a gene: 2. Germline V gene sequence: CDR1 SGHRS, CDR2 YFSETQ. This CDR3 has 15 amino acids.

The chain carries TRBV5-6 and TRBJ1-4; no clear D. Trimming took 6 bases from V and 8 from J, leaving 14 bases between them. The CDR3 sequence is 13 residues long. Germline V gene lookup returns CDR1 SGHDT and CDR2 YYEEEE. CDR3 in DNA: TGTGCCAGCACCACACCCCCCGGGGAAAAACTGTTTTTT. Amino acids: CASTTPPGEKLFF. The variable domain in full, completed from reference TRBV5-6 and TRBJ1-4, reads DAGVTQSPTHLIKTRGQQVTLRCSPKSGHDTVSWYQQALGQGPQFIFQYYEEEERQRGNFPDRFSGHQFPNYSSELNVNALLLGDSALYLCASTTPPGEKLFFGSGTQLSVL.

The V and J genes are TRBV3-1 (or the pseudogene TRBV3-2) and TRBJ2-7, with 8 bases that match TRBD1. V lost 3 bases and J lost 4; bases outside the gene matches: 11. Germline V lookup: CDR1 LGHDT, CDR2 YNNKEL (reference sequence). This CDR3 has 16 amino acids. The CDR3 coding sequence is TGTGCCAGCAGCCATGCTTCCGGGACAGGCTCTTACGAGCAGTACTTC. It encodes CASSHASGTGSYEQYF.

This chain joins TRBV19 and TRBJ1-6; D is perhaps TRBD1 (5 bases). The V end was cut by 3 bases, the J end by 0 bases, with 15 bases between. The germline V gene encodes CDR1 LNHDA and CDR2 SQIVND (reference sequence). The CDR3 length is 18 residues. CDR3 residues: CASSMGRRQRSYNSPLHF. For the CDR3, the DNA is TGTGCCAGTAGTATGGGCCGGAGACAGCGCTCCTATAATTCACCCCTCCACTTT.

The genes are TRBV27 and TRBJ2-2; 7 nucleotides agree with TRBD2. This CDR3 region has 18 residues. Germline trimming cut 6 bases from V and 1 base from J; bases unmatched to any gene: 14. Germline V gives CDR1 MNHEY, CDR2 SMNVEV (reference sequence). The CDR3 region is CASSLGGRVGLNTGELFF. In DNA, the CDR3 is TGTGCCAGCAGCCTTGGCGGGAGAGTGGGTCTGAACACCGGGGAGCTGTTTTTT.

The CDR3 region has the DNA TGTGCCAGTAGTTCCGCCGGACAGGCGGGTGGCAATCAGCCCCAGCATTTT. It is translated as CASSSAGQAGGNQPQHF. The chain joins TRBV19 to TRBJ1-5, with 7 bases lining up with TRBD1. This CDR3 has 17 amino acids. V shed 5 bases, J shed 2 bases, and the junction held 12 bases outside the gene matches. Looked up from germline, CDR1 is LNHDA and CDR2 is SQIVND (reference sequence).

The CDR3 DNA follows: TGTGCCAGCTCACCAGAGTCTTTCTCCTACAATGAGCAGTTCTTC. Translating it yields CASSPESFSYNEQFF. V usage is TRBV18 and J usage is TRBJ2-1; D is uncertain. The CDR3 has 15 amino acids. Trimming took 2 bases from V and 0 from J, leaving 8 bases between them. CDR1 is KGHSH, CDR2 LQKENI, per germline.

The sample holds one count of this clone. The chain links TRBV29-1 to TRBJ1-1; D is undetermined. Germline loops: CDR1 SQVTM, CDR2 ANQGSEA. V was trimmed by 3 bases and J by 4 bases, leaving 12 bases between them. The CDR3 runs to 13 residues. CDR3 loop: CSVDGVRGTEAFF. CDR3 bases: TGCAGCGTTGATGGGGTACGGGGCACTGAAGCTTTCTTT.

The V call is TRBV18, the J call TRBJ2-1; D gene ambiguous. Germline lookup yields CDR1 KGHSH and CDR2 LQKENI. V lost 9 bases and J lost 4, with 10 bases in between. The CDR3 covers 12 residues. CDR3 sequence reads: CARPSPYNEQFF. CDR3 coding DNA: TGTGCCAGGCCCAGTCCGTACAATGAGCAGTTCTTC.

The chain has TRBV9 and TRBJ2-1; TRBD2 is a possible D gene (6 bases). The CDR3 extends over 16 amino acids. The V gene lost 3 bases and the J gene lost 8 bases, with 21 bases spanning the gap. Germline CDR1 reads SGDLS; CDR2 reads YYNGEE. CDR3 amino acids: CASSGDLLAVDDEQFF. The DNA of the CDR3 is TGTGCCAGCAGCGGAGACCTACTAGCCGTTGATGATGAGCAGTTCTTC.

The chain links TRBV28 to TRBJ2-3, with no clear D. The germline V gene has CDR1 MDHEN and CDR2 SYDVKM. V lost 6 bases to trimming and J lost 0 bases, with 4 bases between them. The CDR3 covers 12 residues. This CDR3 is CASRTSTDTQYF. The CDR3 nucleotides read TGTGCCAGCAGGACTAGCACAGATACGCAGTATTTT.

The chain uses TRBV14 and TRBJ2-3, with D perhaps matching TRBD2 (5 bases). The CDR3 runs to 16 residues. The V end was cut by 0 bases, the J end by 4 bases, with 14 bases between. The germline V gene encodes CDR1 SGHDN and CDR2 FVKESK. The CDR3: CASSQDKGLAPDTQYF. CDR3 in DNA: TGTGCCAGCAGCCAAGATAAAGGGCTAGCCCCAGATACGCAGTATTTT. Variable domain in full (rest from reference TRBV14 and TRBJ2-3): EAGVTQFPSHSVIEKGQTVTLRCDPISGHDNLYWYRRVMGKEIKFLLHFVKESKQDESGMPNNRFLAERTGGTYSTLKVQPAELEDSGVYFCASSQDKGLAPDTQYFGPGTRLTVL.